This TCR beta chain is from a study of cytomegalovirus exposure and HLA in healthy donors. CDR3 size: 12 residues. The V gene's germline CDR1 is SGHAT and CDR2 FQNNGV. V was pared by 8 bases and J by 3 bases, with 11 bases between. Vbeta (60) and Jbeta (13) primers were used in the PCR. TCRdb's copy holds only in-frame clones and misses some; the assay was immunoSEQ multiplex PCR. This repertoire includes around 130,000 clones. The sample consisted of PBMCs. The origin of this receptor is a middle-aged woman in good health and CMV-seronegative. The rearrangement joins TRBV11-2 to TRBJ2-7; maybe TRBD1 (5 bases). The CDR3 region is CASLGAHYEQYF. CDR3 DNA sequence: TGTGCCAGCTTAGGGGCGCACTACGAGCAGTACTTC.